The TCR beta chain under discussion was sequenced for a study of T cells after posttransplantation cyclophosphamide. Looked up from germline, CDR1 is LGHNA and CDR2 is YNFKEQ. This CDR3 is built from 15 residues. The V and J ends lost 1 base and 6 bases respectively, with 13 bases between them. Clones were read by immunoSEQ multiplex PCR, and TCRdb kept only the in-frame ones, dropping some. The table lists under 15,000 clones, approximately 83% of them singletons. For this clone: Antigen unknown.

Broader study findings: TRB clonality was highly associated with recipient CMV seropositivity and reactivation. Later blood repertoires were often dominated by clones from the donor CD8+ memory compartment.

Peripheral blood was collected from the related graft donor on the marrow donation day. J is TRBJ2-1 and V is TRBV4-2; tentative D call: TRBD2 (7 bases). The TCR sequence derives from a man aged 50 to 60 in good health, CMV-negative, and a related stem cell transplant donor. Input material: memory CD4+ T cells sorted from PBMCs. The CDR3 nucleotides are TGTGCCAGCAGCCAAGCCGGGGGGCCGATCAATGAGCAGTTCTTC. Translated: CASSQAGGPINEQFF.